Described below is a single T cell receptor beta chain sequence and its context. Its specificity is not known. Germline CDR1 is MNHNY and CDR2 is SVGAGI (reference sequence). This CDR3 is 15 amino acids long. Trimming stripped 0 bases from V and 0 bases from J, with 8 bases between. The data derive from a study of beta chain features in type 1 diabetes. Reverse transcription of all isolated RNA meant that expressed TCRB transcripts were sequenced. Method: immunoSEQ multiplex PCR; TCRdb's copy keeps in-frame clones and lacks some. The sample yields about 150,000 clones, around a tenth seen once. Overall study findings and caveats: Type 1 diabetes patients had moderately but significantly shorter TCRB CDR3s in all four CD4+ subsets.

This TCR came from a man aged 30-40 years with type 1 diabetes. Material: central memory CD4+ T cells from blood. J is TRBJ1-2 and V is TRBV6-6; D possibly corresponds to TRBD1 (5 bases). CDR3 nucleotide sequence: TGTGCCAGCAGTTACTCCAGGGCTTCTAACTATGGCTACACCTTC. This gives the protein CASSYSRASNYGYTF.